This T cell receptor beta chain originates from a study of T-cell memory formation after mild COVID-19. Overall study: Clustering of TCRs was largely donor specific. Notes on the study in general: Pre-infection memory showed some responding clones, and this suggested that cross-reactive memory joined. Later expanders leaned CD4+, whereas day 15 to 85 contracting clones were balanced CD4/CD8.

It was 5'RACE with constant-segment primers that produced the TCR alpha and TCR beta cDNA libraries, which carried sample barcodes and UMIs. Using its own MiXCR run on the 5' RACE reads, TCRdb lists one record per CDR3 protein. The profile covers a few hundred thousand distinct CDR3 sequences, with about a fifth appearing a single time and 7.5% to 9.5% taken by the ten largest. Turning to this clonotype: Its antigen is not known.

This CDR3 contains 13 residues. V was cut by 7 bases and J by 8 bases, with 17 bases left in between. Germline-derived CDR1 and CDR2 are MNHEY and SVGEGT. The V call is TRBV6-2 or TRBV6-3, the J call TRBJ1-2; perhaps TRBD1 as D (5 bases). Material for sequencing was PBMCs or a T cell subset sorted from them (not recorded which). The receptor comes from an adult woman who had mild COVID-19 (a few samples of this study predate the infection). Cell type and time point are not known. This CDR3 is CASTLTALWGYTF. The CDR3 bases are TGTGCCAGCACCCTGACAGCCCTTTGGGGCTACACCTTC.